Listed below are T cell receptor beta chains from one sample, sequenced in a study of vaccination and CD4 T cells after COVID-19. TCRdb called the PCR reads again in MiXCR, with one record for every CDR3 protein. The table shows more than 15,000 distinct CDR3 sequences, with around 40% occurring only once. These TCRs' antigens remain unknown. The material was CD4+ T cells from blood, cultured in vitro, obtained before SARS-CoV-2 vaccination. All receptors derive from a human donor who had recovered from COVID-19. Each CDR3 is given with its conserved first and last residue. Each record gives: CDR3 protein, V gene, J gene.

CASSIHTTGRTEAFF	TRBV19	TRBJ1-1
CSAREGQGSPNQPQHF	TRBV20-1	TRBJ1-5
CASSYGPGGSYEQYF	TRBV6-5	TRBJ2-7
CASSTGQANSPLHF	TRBV12-3/TRBV12-4	TRBJ1-6
CASRSGTGGTEAFF	TRBV27	TRBJ1-1
CASSLGGQGYTQYF	TRBV5-4	TRBJ2-3
CASSLHSGGAPNEQFF	TRBV9	TRBJ2-1
CASSSVRGGNPLHF	TRBV6-5	TRBJ1-6
CASSLGGRGFTEAFF	TRBV7-8	TRBJ1-1
CASSRTTIRNTGELFF	TRBV2	TRBJ2-2
CSARDSGNGYGYTF	TRBV20-1	TRBJ1-2
CASSATTGDTQYF	TRBV19	TRBJ2-3
CASRKGLAGTDTQYF	TRBV7-2	TRBJ2-3
CSARPGQGFRTEAFF	TRBV20-1	TRBJ1-1
CASSLSGSETQYF	TRBV19	TRBJ2-5
CARSTLAGGPGEQYF	TRBV5-3	TRBJ2-7
CASRENNYGYTF	TRBV12-3/TRBV12-4	TRBJ1-2
CSARDRGGTSYNEQFF	TRBV20-1	TRBJ2-1
CASSDLEGGNQPQHF	TRBV6-1	TRBJ1-5
CASTTSGANVLTF	TRBV7-6	TRBJ2-6
CATSPTGANVLTF	TRBV24-1	TRBJ2-6
CASGQGYYEQYF	TRBV2	TRBJ2-7
CASSLTGGEAFF	TRBV12-3/TRBV12-4	TRBJ1-1
CATEGLSIYGQYF	TRBV24-1	TRBJ2-7
CASSRGNTEAFF	TRBV11-3	TRBJ1-1
CASSRSGTVGYTF	TRBV27	TRBJ1-2